This note documents a single TCR beta chain sequence. Its antigen target is currently unknown. Base qualities are not provided; no much larger clone lies one nucleotide away. The junction carries 7 bases between V and J, which are trimmed by 6 bases and 1 base respectively. CDR1 and CDR2, per the germline V gene, are MGHDK and SYGVNS. The cysteine opens and the phenylalanine closes a CDR3 of 13 amino acids. Here the CDR3 DNA is all that survives: 39 bases in frame from base 1. The donors were included in the validation cohort of some 120 subjects, a group kept apart from the approximately 700-subject first cohort. These data originate in a study of cytomegalovirus exposure and HLA in healthy donors (dated by TCRdb to the late 2010s). For context, the study as a whole: A later analysis indicated that the roughly 130 validation repertoires were generated on the platform also employed for the 720 or so repertoires of the first cohort. Besides the first cohort of roughly 640 subjects, a separate validation cohort made up of 120 different subjects was used. The study combined high-throughput TCR immunosequencing, statistical association of individual TCRs with disease status, and machine learning to predict cytomegalovirus infection status. The aim of the study was to test whether cataloging public T cell receptors could identify signatures of past pathogen exposure. Findings and caveats that apply to the study as a whole: A later analysis had no HLA typing for the validation cohort, so co-occurrence there was scored across all 130 or so repertoires. Subsequent analysis determined that TCRs grouped into clusters in the first cohort also showed a tendency toward co-occurrence across the 120 or so validation repertoires, and approximately 93% of cluster scores exceeded 0. A few of the identified cytomegalovirus-associated TCR beta chains were confirmed in vitro to be specific for cytomegalovirus antigens. While some public TCRs were present in many individuals, most TCR sequences turned up only very rarely across donors. The authors suggested that the approach could potentially be generalized to other disease states and immunological phenotypes. In the study, around 150 TCR beta chains were listed as associated with cytomegalovirus. The classifier was reported to diagnose cytomegalovirus status with high specificity and sensitivity in both the original cohort and the validation cohort.

Libraries were built with the immunoSEQ multiplex PCR assay. The authors processed their data as follows. A statistical classification framework was built for diagnosing cytomegalovirus status from the catalog of TCR beta chain sequences. TCRdb limited this immuneACCESS table to in-frame rearrangements with V and J called. A share of clones is missing; checked studies link under half to unresolved V genes, and the rest is unexplained. The V and J calls and clone size are taken from that table; D and trimming were inferred from the DNA. The sample has 65,000 to 95,000 clones on record, approximately 95% of them singletons. Together, the top ten hold approximately 3.5% of the sample.

This clonotype originated in a young man in good health and CMV-seronegative. Sequenced: PBMCs. The rearrangement joined TRBV25-1 to TRBJ2-1; there is no confident call for the D gene. The nucleotide sequence is TGTGCCAGCAGGACTCGGTCCTACAATGAGCAGTTCTTC. This is translated as CASRTRSYNEQFF.